Below, 19 T cell receptor beta chains from the same sample are listed, as sequenced in a study of neoadjuvant nivolumab and ipilimumab in lung cancer. Sequencing used immunoSEQ multiplex PCR; TCRdb keeps in-frame clones, though not all of them. This table holds some 31,000 clones, 92% found once. The sample consisted of peripheral blood, taken after neoadjuvant nivolumab, alone or with ipilimumab, at or shortly before surgery. The origin of the receptors is an adult with non-small cell lung cancer.

This chain uses TRBV10-3 with TRBJ2-3, with 10 bases identical to TRBD2. V dropped 4 bases and J dropped 9; count of bases not matched to a gene: 7. The CDR3 sequence is 14 residues long. The germline V gene encodes CDR1 ENHRY and CDR2 SYGVKD. In nucleotides, the CDR3 is TGTGCCATCAGTGGGGTAGCGGGAGGCAGGACGCAGTATTTT. It encodes CAISGVAGGRTQYF.

V usage is TRBV7-9 and J usage is TRBJ2-7; 7 bases are a match to TRBD2. The V gene end was trimmed by 3 bases and the J gene end by 0 bases; junction bases not matched to a gene: 11. Germline CDR1 is SEHNR and CDR2 is FQNEAQ (reference sequence). This CDR3 region has 17 residues. This chain's CDR3 is CASSLLSSGRSSYEQYF. CDR3 coding DNA: TGTGCCAGCAGCTTGTTGTCGTCCGGGAGGAGCTCCTACGAGCAGTACTTC. The variable domain in full, completed from reference TRBV7-9 and TRBJ2-7, reads DTGVSQNPRHKITKRGQNVTFRCDPISEHNRLYWYRQTLGQGPEFLTYFQNEAQLEKSRLLSDRFSAERPKGSFSTLEIQRTEQGDSAMYLCASSLLSSGRSSYEQYFGPGTRLTVT.

The chain has TRBV6-1 and TRBJ2-7; 8 bases are shared with TRBD1. There are 14 residues in the CDR3. The germline CDR1 and CDR2 sequences are MNHNS and SASEGT. Trimming cost V 5 bases and J 3 bases; bases outside gene matches: 6. In DNA form, the CDR3 reads TGTGCCAGCAGTCATAGACAGGGGAACTACGAGCAGTACTTC. It specifies CASSHRQGNYEQYF.

This clone occurred once. The rearrangement links TRBV25-1 to TRBJ1-5; a possible D gene is TRBD1 (5 bases). Germline V gives CDR1 MGHDK, CDR2 SYGVNS. The CDR3 spans 15 residues. The ends were cut back, 4 bases at V and 2 bases at J, with 12 bases in the middle. CDR3 nucleotides: TGTGCCAGCAGTGGCGGGGGGATCGGCAATCAGCCCCAGCATTTT. This codes for CASSGGGIGNQPQHF. The full variable domain, rest sourced from reference TRBV25-1 and TRBJ1-5, is EADIYQTPRYLVIGTGKKITLECSQTMGHDKMYWYQQDPGMELHLIHYSYGVNSTEKGDLSSESTVSRIRTEHFPLTLESARPSHTSQYLCASSGGGIGNQPQHFGDGTRLSIL.

The V call is TRBV13, the J call TRBJ2-7, with 7 nucleotides matching TRBD1. The CDR3 has 14 amino acids. V trimming: 0 bases; J trimming: 5 bases; junction bases outside the gene matches: 4. Germline loops: CDR1 PRHDT, CDR2 FYEKMQ (reference sequence). This chain's CDR3 is CASSLGSRGNEQYF. CDR3 nucleotide sequence: TGTGCCAGCAGCTTAGGGAGCAGGGGGAACGAGCAGTACTTC.

V usage is TRBV7-9 and J usage is TRBJ2-1, with D tentatively TRBD2 (6 bases). Looked up from germline, CDR1 is SEHNR and CDR2 is FQNEAQ (reference sequence). The ends were cut back, 1 base at V and 13 bases at J, with 14 bases in the middle. CDR3 length equals 13 residues. CDR3 sequence (DNA): TGTGCCAGCAGCTTAGGATTCGCGGGAACACAGTTCTTC. Its translation is CASSLGFAGTQFF.

The chain carries TRBV11-2 and TRBJ1-3, with D unclear. The V gene lost 6 bases and the J gene lost 2 bases, with 14 bases spanning the gap. Germline values: CDR1 SGHAT, CDR2 FQNNGV. The CDR3 runs 15 residues. DNA for the CDR3: TGTGCCAGCAGGACCATCAGTAGGACTGGAAACACCATATATTTT. Its protein product is CASRTISRTGNTIYF.

The chain links TRBV5-4 to TRBJ2-1; 7 bases line up with TRBD2. J lost 4 bases, V lost 0 bases, and 4 bases had no gene match. CDR1 is SGHNT and CDR2 is YYREEE in the germline V gene (reference sequence). The CDR3 sequence is 15 residues long. The CDR3 sequence is CASSLGLAQYNEQFF. The DNA of the CDR3 is TGTGCCAGCAGCTTGGGACTAGCTCAATACAATGAGCAGTTCTTC.

A few counts support this clone. The V gene is TRBV4-2, the J gene TRBJ2-1; maybe TRBD2 (6 bases). The CDR3 is made up of 17 amino acids. Germline V CDR1 and CDR2: LGHNA, YNFKEQ. V was clipped by 0 bases and J by 3 bases, with 15 bases between them. Written as DNA, the CDR3 is TGTGCCAGCAGCCAAGAGGAGACCGGGAGATTCTACAATGAGCAGTTCTTC. Translation gives CASSQEETGRFYNEQFF.

The chain employs TRBV15 and TRBJ1-1, with 9 bases that match TRBD1. The V and J ends lost 0 bases and 7 bases, in that order; junction bases with no gene match: 15. Germline V gene lookup returns CDR1 LNHNV and CDR2 YYDKDF (reference sequence). There are 18 residues in the CDR3. The CDR3 loop is CATSRDRKNRGLRGEAFF. In DNA, the CDR3 is TGTGCCACCAGCAGAGATCGGAAAAACAGGGGGCTCAGGGGTGAAGCTTTCTTT.

In this sample, this clone turned up once. The V gene is TRBV9, the J gene TRBJ2-2; no reliable D call. There are 14 residues in the CDR3. Per germline, CDR1 SGDLS and CDR2 YYNGEE. The germline V and J ends were trimmed by 3 bases and 7 bases, with 13 bases remaining between them. The CDR3 protein is CASSETTADGELFF. CDR3 nucleotide sequence: TGTGCCAGCAGCGAGACAACGGCCGACGGGGAGCTGTTTTTT.

DNA of the CDR3: TGCGCCAGCAGCTTGGGCCCGGACAGGGAGGCCTACGAGCAGTACTTC. This codes for CASSLGPDREAYEQYF. The chain combines TRBV5-1 with TRBJ2-7, with TRBD1 matching 8 bases. The CDR3 totals 16 residues. Unmatched junction bases numbered 7, after V lost 0 bases and J lost 2 bases. Germline-derived CDR1 and CDR2 are SGHRS and YFSETQ.

This clone was seen a few times. The chain carries TRBV7-9 and TRBJ1-5, with D perhaps TRBD1 (6 bases). CDR3 length: 16 amino acids. With 5 bases removed from V and 0 bases from J, the gap between germline ends came to 14 bases. CDR1 is SEHNR and CDR2 is FQNEAQ in the germline V gene (reference sequence). CDR3 loop: CASSRGGPYSNQPQHF. The DNA of the CDR3 is TGTGCCAGCAGCCGCGGGGGGCCATATAGCAATCAGCCCCAGCATTTT. The variable domain in full, completed from reference TRBV7-9 and TRBJ1-5, reads DTGVSQNPRHKITKRGQNVTFRCDPISEHNRLYWYRQTLGQGPEFLTYFQNEAQLEKSRLLSDRFSAERPKGSFSTLEIQRTEQGDSAMYLCASSRGGPYSNQPQHFGDGTRLSIL.

Here the CDR3 DNA reads TGTGCCAGCAGCTCGAGGACTCACACAGATACGCAGTATTTT. Its protein is CASSSRTHTDTQYF. This chain connects TRBV13 to TRBJ2-3, with D perhaps matching TRBD2 (5 bases). CDR3 length equals 14 residues. The germline V and J ends were trimmed by 4 bases and 2 bases, with 10 bases remaining between them. Germline V CDR1 and CDR2: PRHDT, FYEKMQ (reference sequence).

V and J are TRBV27 and TRBJ2-7; D is ambiguous. The CDR3 runs 11 residues. CDR1 and CDR2 (germline): MNHEY, SMNVEV (reference sequence). V was pared by 4 bases and J by 2 bases, with 3 bases between. Here the CDR3 DNA reads TGTGCCAGCAGTTCCCCCTACGAGCAGTACTTC. It specifies CASSSPYEQYF.

The rearrangement uses TRBV10-3 and TRBJ1-2; D remains ambiguous. Germline values: CDR1 ENHRY, CDR2 SYGVKD. The CDR3 is 14 amino acids. V was pared by 0 bases and J by 7 bases, with 12 bases between. CDR3 region: CAISESPGGAGYTF. CDR3 coding DNA: TGTGCCATCAGTGAGTCTCCGGGTGGTGCTGGCTACACCTTC.

The chain employs TRBV28 and TRBJ1-2; D perhaps matches TRBD1 (5 bases). Germline V gene sequence: CDR1 MDHEN, CDR2 SYDVKM. V was pared by 5 bases and J by 1 base, with 11 bases between. CDR3 size: 14 residues. CDR3 sequence: CASSPGGGNYGYTF. As DNA, the CDR3 is TGTGCCAGCAGTCCCGGGGGGGGTAACTATGGCTACACCTTC.

The chain carries TRBV6-1 and TRBJ2-2, with D tentatively TRBD2 (5 bases). Trimming left V 3 bases short and J 7 bases short, with 9 bases between. Germline V gene sequence: CDR1 MNHNS, CDR2 SASEGT. This CDR3 is built from 13 residues. The CDR3 here is CASSEEEIGELFF. CDR3 bases: TGTGCCAGCAGTGAGGAGGAAATCGGGGAGCTGTTTTTT.

The J gene is TRBJ2-1, the V gene TRBV9; 10 nucleotides line up with TRBD2. From germline, CDR1 is SGDLS and CDR2 YYNGEE. With V trimmed by 2 bases and J by 10 bases, 6 bases remained unmatched. The CDR3 contains 14 residues. CDR3 sequence (DNA): TGTGCCAGCAGCGTTTTAGCGGGAGGAGGAGAGCAGTTCTTC. It yields the protein CASSVLAGGGEQFF.